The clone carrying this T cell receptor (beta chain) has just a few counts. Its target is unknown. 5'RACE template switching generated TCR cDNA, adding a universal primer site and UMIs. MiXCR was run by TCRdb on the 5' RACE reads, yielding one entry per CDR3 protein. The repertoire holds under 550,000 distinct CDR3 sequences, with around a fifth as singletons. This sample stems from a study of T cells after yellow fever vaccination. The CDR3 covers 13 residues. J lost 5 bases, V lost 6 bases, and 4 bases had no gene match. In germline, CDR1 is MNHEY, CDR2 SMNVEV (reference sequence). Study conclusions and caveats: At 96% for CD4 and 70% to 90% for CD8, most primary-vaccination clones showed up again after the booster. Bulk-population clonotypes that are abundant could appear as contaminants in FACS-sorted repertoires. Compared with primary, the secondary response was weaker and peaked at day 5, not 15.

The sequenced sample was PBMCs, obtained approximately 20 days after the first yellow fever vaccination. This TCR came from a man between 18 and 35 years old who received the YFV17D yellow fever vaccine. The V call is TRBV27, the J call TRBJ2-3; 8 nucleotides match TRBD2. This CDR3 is CASRRGAVDTQYF. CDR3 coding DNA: TGTGCCAGCAGGCGGGGGGCCGTAGATACGCAGTATTTT.